Below, 32 T cell receptor beta chains from the same sample are listed, as sequenced in a study of identical twins. TCRdb processed the 5' RACE reads anew with MiXCR; each CDR3 protein has one entry. The table includes around 470,000 distinct CDR3 sequences, 14% detected once. The sample was also linked to a second study, of yellow fever vaccine responses in identical twins.

Sequences were obtained from CD4+ T cells sorted from blood. These TCRs come from a woman between 18 and 29 years old in good health.

The gene calls are TRBV20-1 and TRBJ2-4, with D perhaps TRBD1 (5 bases). Germline CDR1 and CDR2: DFQATT and SNEGSKA (reference sequence). The CDR3 covers 14 residues. Trimming cost V 7 bases and J 5 bases, with 18 bases left between them. CDR3 protein: CSGRFRGQENIQYF. Here the CDR3 DNA reads TGCAGTGGAAGATTCCGTGGACAAGAAAACATTCAGTACTTC.

In its sample, this clonotype ranks as medium-sized. J is TRBJ2-7 and V is TRBV7-2, with TRBD1 identical over 8 bases. The CDR3 runs 14 residues. Germline loops: CDR1 SGHTA, CDR2 FQGNSA. The trim removed 5 bases at V and 4 bases at J, leaving 7 bases unmatched. The CDR3: CASSAPGQVYEQYF. The CDR3 DNA sequence: TGTGCCAGCAGCGCCCCGGGACAGGTTTACGAGCAGTACTTC. The variable domain in full, completed from reference TRBV7-2 and TRBJ2-7, reads GAGVSQSPSNKVTEKGKDVELRCDPISGHTALYWYRQSLGQGLEFLIYFQGNSAPDKSGLPSDRFSAERTGGSVSTLTIQRTQQEDSAVYLCASSAPGQVYEQYFGPGTRLTVT.

The rearrangement links TRBV6-1 to TRBJ1-1; a possible D gene is TRBD1 (5 bases). The V gene lost 3 bases and the J gene lost 3 bases, with 11 bases spanning the gap. CDR1 and CDR2 (germline): MNHNS, SASEGT. This CDR3 has 14 amino acids. This CDR3 is CASSDQGGDTEAFF. The CDR3 DNA is TGTGCCAGCAGTGACCAGGGTGGCGACACTGAAGCTTTCTTT.

On this clonotype itself: A much larger clonotype is one base distant, so this may be a read error. V gene TRBV20-1 combines with J gene TRBJ2-3; the D is unclear. This CDR3 is built from 14 residues. Germline V gene lookup returns CDR1 DFQATT and CDR2 SNEGSKA (reference sequence). This CDR3 reads CSAPARRSTDAQYF. Written as DNA, the CDR3 is TGCAGTGCTCCTGCCCGACGGAGCACAGATGCGCAGTATTTT.

Worth noting for this clonotype: A junction end diverges from the germline sequence, so it may reflect a read error. This chain connects TRBV7-7 to TRBJ2-7; possibly TRBD2 for D (6 bases). Germline V lookup: CDR1 SSHAT, CDR2 FNYEAQ (reference sequence). The length of the CDR3 is 14 residues. DNA of the CDR3: TGTGCTAGCAGCTTAGCGGAAGGATTCTACGAGCAGTACTTC. Protein product: CASSLAEGFYEQYF. Variable domain in full (rest from reference TRBV7-7 and TRBJ2-7): GAGVSQSPRYKVTKRGQDVTLRCDPISSHATLYWYQQALGQGPEFLTYFNYEAQPDKSGLPSDRFSAERPEGSISTLTIQRTEQRDSAMYRCASSLAEGFYEQYFGPGTRLTVT.

In DNA, the CDR3 is TGTGCCAGCAGTTACTCCCGGACAGGGAGAAACGAGCAGTACTTC. As protein: CASSYSRTGRNEQYF. This chain uses TRBV6-2 or TRBV6-3 with TRBJ2-7; 8 nucleotides match TRBD1. After removal of 0 bases from V and 5 bases from J, the junction contained 6 bases not matched to a gene. The germline V gene encodes CDR1 MNHEY and CDR2 SVGEGT. CDR3 length: 15 amino acids.

At least ten counts were recorded for this clonotype. The chain is built from TRBV5-1 and TRBJ1-5; D is perhaps TRBD1 (5 bases). This CDR3 spans 14 amino acids. Deletions cut 4 bases from V and 5 bases from J, with 13 bases between. Germline values: CDR1 SGHRS, CDR2 YFSETQ. The CDR3 region is CASSIWGGDQPQHF. CDR3 DNA: TGCGCCAGCAGCATTTGGGGGGGGGATCAGCCCCAGCATTTT.

This clonotype was observed a few times. This chain connects TRBV30 to TRBJ1-2; 7 bases agree with TRBD1. The CDR3 covers 10 residues. J lost 8 bases, V lost 7 bases, and 4 bases had no gene match. Germline CDR1 reads GTSNPN; CDR2 reads SVGIG (reference sequence). In nucleotides, the CDR3 is TGTGCCTTGACAGGGAGAGGCTACACCTTC. Protein sequence: CALTGRGYTF.

The chain uses TRBV3-1 and TRBJ1-1; TRBD1 agrees at 7 bases. The V segment lost 4 bases and the J segment 10 bases; nucleotides outside the gene matches: 9. The CDR3 extends over 13 amino acids. CDR1 LGHDT and CDR2 YNNKEL come from the germline V gene (reference sequence). The CDR3 DNA is TGTGCCAGCAGCCTGACAGGGCTATTGGGAGCTTTCTTT. This codes for CASSLTGLLGAFF.

The chain carries TRBV28 and TRBJ2-7; D is unresolved. Trimming left V 7 bases short and J 0 bases short, with 7 bases between. Germline V gene lookup returns CDR1 MDHEN and CDR2 SYDVKM. The CDR3 is 12 residues long. The CDR3 loop is CASNTNSYEQYF. The DNA of the CDR3 is TGTGCCAGCAACACGAACTCCTACGAGCAGTACTTC.

This clonotype was seen a few times. The rearrangement links TRBV6-1 to TRBJ2-3, with 7 bases fitting TRBD2. V gave up 6 bases and J gave up 4 bases; unmatched junction bases: 4. The CDR3 is 13 amino acids. Per the germline V gene, CDR1 is MNHNS and CDR2 is SASEGT. CDR3 nucleotides: TGTGCCAGCAGACTAGCGTTAGCAGATACGCAGTATTTT. Protein product: CASRLALADTQYF.

The genes are TRBV21-1 and TRBJ2-7. TRBV21-1 is a pseudogene locus. The CDR3 runs to 12 residues. CDR3 nucleotide sequence: TGTGCCAGCAGCATAGGAAGGAGAGAGCAGTACTTC. Amino acid sequence: CASSIGRREQYF.

In its sample, this clonotype was seen many times. The chain carries TRBV20-1 and TRBJ2-5; TRBD2 might be the D (6 bases). CDR1 and CDR2 from the germline V gene are DFQATT and SNEGSKA (reference sequence). The CDR3 contains 15 residues. Trimming took off 1 base at V and 0 bases at J, with 12 bases between the two ends. CDR3 protein: CSARGPSVYQETQYF. The CDR3 DNA follows: TGCAGTGCTAGAGGGCCTAGCGTATACCAAGAGACCCAGTACTTC.

The chain has TRBV10-3 and TRBJ2-5; 7 bases are a match to TRBD1. With V trimmed by 2 bases and J by 6 bases, 12 bases remained unmatched. Germline V CDR1 and CDR2: ENHRY, SYGVKD. CDR3 length: 16 amino acids. The DNA for the CDR3 is TGTGCCATCAGTGAGAGGGTGACAGGGCCAGAAAAGACCCAGTACTTC. Translated: CAISERVTGPEKTQYF.

This clonotype was observed a handful of times. The chain carries TRBV20-1 and TRBJ1-1; TRBD1 might be the D (6 bases). V was clipped by 1 base and J by 0 bases, with 12 bases between them. The CDR3 is 15 residues long. CDR1 DFQATT and CDR2 SNEGSKA come from the germline V gene (reference sequence). The CDR3 here is CSARAGATLNTEAFF. The CDR3 coding sequence is TGCAGTGCTAGAGCGGGGGCGACACTGAACACTGAAGCTTTCTTT.

The chain links TRBV7-2 to TRBJ2-3; the D call may be TRBD1 or TRBD2 (5 bases each). Trimming shortened V by 8 bases and J by 3 bases, and 15 bases separated the two germline ends. Germline CDR1 SGHTA, CDR2 FQGNSA. There are 14 residues in the CDR3. The CDR3 sequence: CASLSRGGTDTQYF. The CDR3 nucleotides read TGTGCCAGCCTTTCGAGGGGCGGTACAGATACGCAGTATTTT.

This clonotype came up a few times. V gene TRBV27 combines with J gene TRBJ2-6; no clear D. V lost 1 base, J lost 8 bases, and 15 bases lay in between. Germline CDR1 and CDR2: MNHEY and SMNVEV (reference sequence). This CDR3 is 16 amino acids long. As DNA, the CDR3 is TGTGCCAGCAGTTTATTGCCGGACCGTCGGACCAACGTCCTGACTTTC. It specifies CASSLLPDRRTNVLTF.

This clonotype was seen a handful of times. The chain uses TRBV12-3 or TRBV12-4 and TRBJ2-1; 8 nucleotides match TRBD2. The CDR3 runs 15 residues. The ends lost 5 bases at V and 3 bases at J; junction bases unmatched: 6. The CDR3 sequence is CASSAVSGIYNEQFF. CDR3 sequence (DNA): TGTGCCAGCAGTGCCGTTAGCGGGATCTACAATGAGCAGTTCTTC.

The gene calls are TRBV12-3 or TRBV12-4 and TRBJ1-2; no clear D. The CDR3 length is 13 residues. V dropped 3 bases and J dropped 8 bases, with 13 bases sitting between them. Here the CDR3 reads CASSFSTMVGYTF. The CDR3 nucleotides read TGTGCCAGCAGTTTCAGCACTATGGTGGGCTACACCTTC.

This clonotype was observed a few times. The V gene is TRBV7-2, the J gene TRBJ2-1; D possibly corresponds to TRBD1 (6 bases). The CDR3 is 14 amino acids. CDR1 is SGHTA, CDR2 FQGNSA, per germline. Trimming shortened V by 2 bases and J by 4 bases, and 9 bases separated the two germline ends. This CDR3 reads CASSLNGQYNEQFF. The CDR3 nucleotides are TGTGCCAGCAGCTTAAATGGACAGTACAATGAGCAGTTCTTC. Looking up the rest from reference TRBV7-2 and TRBJ2-1 gives the full variable domain: GAGVSQSPSNKVTEKGKDVELRCDPISGHTALYWYRQSLGQGLEFLIYFQGNSAPDKSGLPSDRFSAERTGGSVSTLTIQRTQQEDSAVYLCASSLNGQYNEQFFGPGTRLTVL.

The genes are TRBV5-1 and TRBJ2-1; a possible D gene is TRBD2 (6 bases). The length of the CDR3 is 15 residues. In germline, CDR1 is SGHRS, CDR2 YFSETQ. Trimming shortened V by 0 bases and J by 5 bases, and 12 bases separated the two germline ends. The CDR3, as DNA: TGCGCCAGCAGCTTGGTGGGGGAGGCGGACAATGAGCAGTTCTTC. Translating gives CASSLVGEADNEQFF.

This clonotype was recorded a few times. The rearrangement uses TRBV12-3 or TRBV12-4 and TRBJ2-7; the match to TRBD1 covers 8 bases. V was pared by 1 base and J by 9 bases, with 8 bases of the junction left unmatched. This CDR3 contains 14 residues. The CDR3 region has the DNA TGTGCCAGCAGTTTAGGTCAGGGGGCGCTTGGGCAGTACTTC. This sequence encodes CASSLGQGALGQYF.

CDR3 protein: CASSLFPGLNTGELFF. The CDR3 coding sequence is TGTGCCAGCAGTTTATTCCCAGGGTTGAATACCGGGGAGCTGTTTTTT. The chain is built from TRBV28 and TRBJ2-2; the D gene is possibly TRBD1 (5 bases). The CDR3 loop spans 16 amino acids. V was pared by 1 base and J by 5 bases, with 14 bases between. Germline V gene lookup returns CDR1 MDHEN and CDR2 SYDVKM.

This sequence joins TRBV3-1 and TRBJ2-7; maybe TRBD1 (5 bases). Per germline, CDR1 LGHDT and CDR2 YNNKEL (reference sequence). The CDR3 contains 14 residues. V shed 1 base and J shed 1 base, with 8 bases lying between them. This chain's CDR3 is CASSQVGASYEQYF. DNA for the CDR3: TGTGCCAGCAGCCAAGTAGGGGCATCCTACGAGCAGTACTTC.

The chain carries TRBV10-3 and TRBJ1-1; D call uncertain. Trimming pared 2 bases from V and 2 bases from J, leaving 9 bases between. CDR1 is ENHRY and CDR2 is SYGVKD in the germline V gene. The CDR3 is 14 amino acids. The CDR3 coding sequence is TGTGCCATCAGTGAGGGGGAAAGTAACACTGAAGCTTTCTTT. Encoded protein: CAISEGESNTEAFF.

The J gene is TRBJ1-1, the V gene TRBV9, with D hard to call. Germline lookup yields CDR1 SGDLS and CDR2 YYNGEE. CDR3 length: 15 amino acids. V was trimmed by 4 bases and J by 0 bases, leaving 13 bases between them. The CDR3: CASSPLRSMNTEAFF. CDR3 DNA: TGTGCCAGCAGCCCGTTGAGGTCGATGAACACTGAAGCTTTCTTT.

The table lists this clonotype with many counts. V usage is TRBV20-1 and J usage is TRBJ2-3; no definite D call. Trimming left V 5 bases short and J 0 bases short, with 6 bases between. The CDR3 runs to 12 residues. CDR1 and CDR2 from the germline V gene are DFQATT and SNEGSKA (reference sequence). This CDR3 is CSALSSTDTQYF. CDR3 bases: TGCAGTGCTCTCTCGAGCACAGATACGCAGTATTTT.

The genes are TRBV20-1 and TRBJ2-3, with TRBD1 as a possible D gene (5 bases). Trimming took 1 base from V and 5 from J, leaving 13 bases between them. The CDR3 spans 14 residues. Germline lookup yields CDR1 DFQATT and CDR2 SNEGSKA (reference sequence). The CDR3 spells CSARGPGWLDTQYF. For the CDR3, the DNA is TGCAGTGCTAGAGGTCCAGGGTGGTTAGATACGCAGTATTTT.

Regarding this clonotype: The junction and the germline gene differ at one end; a read error may be behind it. This sequence joins TRBV6-5 and TRBJ2-5; D is undetermined. Germline CDR1 reads MNHEY; CDR2 reads SVGAGI. This CDR3 spans 15 amino acids. The CDR3 coding sequence is TGTGCCAGAAGTTACCTTTCGAACGAGTTCGGGACCCAGTACTTC. Translation: CARSYLSNEFGTQYF.

The chain couples TRBV4-1 to TRBJ1-1; the D gene is possibly TRBD1 (6 bases). CDR1 and CDR2 (germline): MGHRA, YSYEKL. The CDR3 is 16 amino acids. With 1 base removed from V and 5 bases from J, the gap between germline ends came to 17 bases. CDR3 DNA: TGCGCCAGCAGCCAAGGTCTTGGGGGCGTGGGGACTGAAGCTTTCTTT. This gives the protein CASSQGLGGVGTEAFF.

CDR3 sequence (DNA): TGTGCCAGCAGCGTAAGAGGAGGGGGCACTGAAGCTTTCTTT. This translates into CASSVRGGGTEAFF. This chain uses TRBV9 with TRBJ1-1, with D perhaps TRBD1 (6 bases). Germline lookup yields CDR1 SGDLS and CDR2 YYNGEE. The CDR3 sequence is 14 residues long. Trimming pared 1 base from V and 4 bases from J, leaving 11 bases between.

This clonotype has more than one count but fewer than ten. The J gene is TRBJ2-1, the V gene TRBV20-1; 8 bases map to TRBD2. This CDR3 contains 14 residues. Trimming took 1 base from V and 8 from J; bases not matched to a gene: 7. CDR1 and CDR2 (germline): DFQATT, SNEGSKA (reference sequence). The CDR3 coding sequence is TGCAGTGCTAGAGTCGGGAGGGCCAGGGATGAGCAGTTCTTC. The encoded protein is CSARVGRARDEQFF.